Listed here are 27 T cell receptor beta chains from one sample, sequenced in a study of blood T cell repertoires in COVID-19. Measured with immunoSEQ multiplex PCR; TCRdb has only the in-frame clones, and not every one. This table holds over 250,000 clones, around 86% found once. Sequences were obtained from peripheral blood. Receptors were obtained from a human donor in a cohort sampled during active COVID-19.

J is TRBJ2-1 and V is TRBV24-1, with 7 nucleotides matching TRBD2. The CDR3 length is 17 residues. Germline V lookup: CDR1 KGHDR, CDR2 SFDVKD. The V segment lost 5 bases and the J segment 0 bases; nucleotides outside the gene matches: 9. CDR3 loop: CATSAHSGFSSYNEQFF. The DNA of the CDR3 is TGTGCCACCAGTGCCCATAGCGGGTTCAGCTCCTACAATGAGCAGTTCTTC.

This chain connects TRBV29-1 to TRBJ2-1; a weak D match, TRBD2 (5 bases). In germline, CDR1 is SQVTM, CDR2 ANQGSEA. The V gene lost 3 bases and the J gene lost 12 bases, with 6 bases spanning the gap. CDR3 length equals 9 residues. The CDR3 protein is CSVDEGQFF. Written as DNA, the CDR3 is TGCAGCGTTGATGAGGGGCAGTTCTTC.

The J gene is TRBJ1-1, the V gene TRBV2; 8 bases fit TRBD1. The CDR3 runs to 15 residues. Germline CDR1 is SNHLY and CDR2 is FYNNEI. J was trimmed by 1 base and V by 4 bases; bases with no gene match: 5. This CDR3 is CASSARTGTNTEAFF. The CDR3 DNA follows: TGTGCCAGCAGTGCTCGGACAGGGACGAACACTGAAGCTTTCTTT.

The J gene is TRBJ2-7, the V gene TRBV28, with TRBD1 matching 10 bases. There are 16 residues in the CDR3. The V segment lost 6 bases and the J segment 2 bases; nucleotides outside the gene matches: 10. Per the germline V gene, CDR1 is MDHEN and CDR2 is SYDVKM. The CDR3 DNA sequence: TGTGCCAGCAGACAAATCCCGGGACAGGGGACCTACGAGCAGTACTTC. As protein: CASRQIPGQGTYEQYF. Based on the CDR3 plus reference TRBV28 and TRBJ2-7, the full variable domain is DVKVTQSSRYLVKRTGEKVFLECVQDMDHENMFWYRQDPGLGLRLIYFSYDVKMKEKGDIPEGYSVSREKKERFSLILESASTNQTSMYLCASRQIPGQGTYEQYFGPGTRLTVT.

This clone was observed once. The CDR3 loop is CASSLAGTGGHEQYF. The DNA for the CDR3 is TGTGCCAGCAGCTTAGCGGGGACAGGGGGCCACGAGCAGTACTTC. The rearrangement joins TRBV7-2 to TRBJ2-7; 12 nucleotides align to TRBD1. Germline assignment: CDR1 SGHTA and CDR2 FQGNSA. This CDR3 contains 15 residues. V shed 0 bases, J shed 5 bases, and the junction held 2 bases outside the gene matches.

V gene TRBV28 combines with J gene TRBJ1-2; D remains unclear. The germline CDR1 and CDR2 sequences are MDHEN and SYDVKM. V was shortened by 11 bases and J by 0 bases, with 10 bases between the two germline ends. The CDR3 extends over 12 amino acids. The CDR3 is CAGHTSNYGYTF. Here the CDR3 DNA reads TGTGCCGGCCATACCTCTAACTATGGCTACACCTTC.

The genes are TRBV5-4 and TRBJ2-3; 9 bases match TRBD1. After removal of 0 bases from V and 5 bases from J, the junction contained 1 base not matched to a gene. The length of the CDR3 is 14 residues. Germline lookup yields CDR1 SGHNT and CDR2 YYREEE (reference sequence). CDR3 amino acids: CASSLVTGGDTQYF. Here the CDR3 DNA reads TGTGCCAGCAGCTTGGTGACAGGGGGAGATACGCAGTATTTT.

The sample holds one count of this clone. The rearrangement links TRBV2 to TRBJ1-2, with a possible D match to TRBD1 (5 bases). With 5 bases removed from V and 4 bases from J, the gap between germline ends came to 11 bases. The CDR3 runs 13 residues. Germline V gene sequence: CDR1 SNHLY, CDR2 FYNNEI. Written as DNA, the CDR3 is TGTGCCAGCAGTAAACAGGTTCGCTATGGCTACACCTTC. The encoded protein is CASSKQVRYGYTF.

This sequence joins TRBV4-3 and TRBJ2-2; TRBD2 might be the D (6 bases). The ends were cut back, 1 base at V and 7 bases at J, with 16 bases in the middle. The germline V gene has CDR1 LGHNA and CDR2 YSLEER. The CDR3 has 16 residues. The CDR3 nucleotides are TGCGCCAGCAGCCAAGCCAATGGGCAGGGAGGCGGGGAGCTGTTTTTT. Its translation is CASSQANGQGGGELFF.

V is TRBV5-4 and J is TRBJ2-1; D unresolved. The CDR3 has 13 residues. CDR1 is SGHNT and CDR2 is YYREEE in the germline V gene (reference sequence). V was clipped by 3 bases and J by 13 bases, with 17 bases between them. The CDR3 loop is CASSSPTRTVQFF. The CDR3 DNA follows: TGTGCCAGCAGCTCCCCGACTCGAACCGTCCAGTTCTTC.

V gene TRBV19 combines with J gene TRBJ1-2, with 9 bases identical to TRBD1. Trimming removed 8 bases from V and 4 bases from J; junction bases left unmatched: 8. Per the germline V gene, CDR1 is LNHDA and CDR2 is SQIVND (reference sequence). The CDR3 length is 14 residues. CDR3 bases: TGTGCCAGTGGTCAACAGGGGGCGAGCTATGGCTACACCTTC. As protein: CASGQQGASYGYTF.

Concerning this clone itself: Since no conserved phenylalanine or tryptophan closes the CDR3, a read error is the likely cause. The DNA is left out, because the CDR3 cannot be placed on it with certainty; the CDR3 is given as TCRdb lists it. The chain links TRBV2 to TRBJ2-7; the DNA was not compared with TRBD2, the D call given in the table. From germline, CDR1 is SNHLY and CDR2 FYNNEI. The CDR3 has 12 amino acids, counting both end residues. The CDR3 sequence: CASSLGTSGSAY.

The V and J genes are TRBV3-1 (or the pseudogene TRBV3-2) and TRBJ1-2; 8 bases align to TRBD1. V gave up 2 bases and J gave up 8 bases; unmatched junction bases: 10. The CDR3 extends over 15 amino acids. The V gene's germline CDR1 is LGHDT and CDR2 YNNKEL (reference sequence). The CDR3 protein is CASSQLLTGAYGYTF. CDR3 nucleotide sequence: TGTGCCAGCAGCCAACTTCTGACAGGGGCATACGGCTACACCTTC.

This rearrangement joins TRBV4-1 to TRBJ2-3, with 13 nucleotides matching TRBD2. The J segment lost 2 bases and the V segment lost 1 base, leaving 6 bases of the junction unmatched. The germline CDR1 and CDR2 sequences are MGHRA and YSYEKL. There are 18 residues in the CDR3. The CDR3 DNA is TGCGCCAGCAGCCAAGGCCCTGGACTAGCGGGAGTCACAGATACGCAGTATTTT. Protein: CASSQGPGLAGVTDTQYF.

The V and J genes are TRBV27 and TRBJ1-2; 8 positions match TRBD1. V gave up 5 bases and J gave up 7 bases; unmatched junction bases: 9. CDR1 and CDR2 from the germline V gene are MNHEY and SMNVEV (reference sequence). This CDR3 has 14 residues. The CDR3 sequence: CASSPGAGGGGYTF. For the CDR3, the DNA is TGTGCCAGCAGTCCAGGCGCAGGGGGCGGTGGCTACACCTTC.

In its sample, this clone was seen once. This chain links TRBV19 with TRBJ2-2; 8 nucleotides match TRBD2. CDR1 and CDR2 (germline): LNHDA, SQIVND (reference sequence). This CDR3 is 16 amino acids long. J lost 4 bases, V lost 7 bases, and 11 bases had no gene match. The DNA for the CDR3 is TGTGCCAGTACCCTCCGGGCGGGAGGCCTCACCGGGGAGCTGTTTTTT. It encodes CASTLRAGGLTGELFF.

This chain joins TRBV5-1 and TRBJ2-7; D is perhaps TRBD2 (5 bases). The ends were cut back, 1 base at V and 2 bases at J, with 7 bases in the middle. This CDR3 is built from 13 residues. Germline assignment: CDR1 SGHRS and CDR2 YFSETQ. CDR3 residues: CASSLSGTYEQYF. DNA for the CDR3: TGCGCCAGCAGCTTGTCCGGGACCTACGAGCAGTACTTC. The whole variable domain, filled in from reference TRBV5-1 and TRBJ2-7, reads KAGVTQTPRYLIKTRGQQVTLSCSPISGHRSVSWYQQTPGQGLQFLFEYFSETQRNKGNFPGRFSGRQFSNSRSEMNVSTLELGDSALYLCASSLSGTYEQYFGPGTRLTVT.

The genes are TRBV18 and TRBJ2-7, with a tentative D call TRBD2 (5 bases). The V and J ends lost 2 bases and 9 bases respectively, with 14 bases between them. The CDR3 is made up of 13 amino acids. CDR1 and CDR2 from the germline V gene are KGHSH and LQKENI. DNA for the CDR3: TGTGCCAGCTCACCAGATCTAGCTGATGCGCAGTACTTC. Protein sequence: CASSPDLADAQYF.

The chain has TRBV9 and TRBJ2-1; 7 bases are shared with TRBD2. Per germline, CDR1 SGDLS and CDR2 YYNGEE. This CDR3 spans 15 amino acids. The V gene end was trimmed by 3 bases and the J gene end by 7 bases; junction bases not matched to a gene: 10. The CDR3 DNA reads TGTGCCAGCAGCGCGCCGGGACTATGGAAGAATGAGCAGTTCTTC. Its translation: CASSAPGLWKNEQFF.

J is TRBJ1-2 and V is TRBV7-2; TRBD1 aligns across 7 bases. V gave up 5 bases and J gave up 0 bases; unmatched junction bases: 6. Germline V gives CDR1 SGHTA, CDR2 FQGNSA. This CDR3 is built from 15 residues. The CDR3 region has the DNA TGTGCCAGCAGCCGGAGACAGGGCTCTAACTATGGCTACACCTTC. This sequence encodes CASSRRQGSNYGYTF.

The gene calls are TRBV4-3 and TRBJ1-2; D may be TRBD1 (5 bases). The V and J ends lost 0 bases and 4 bases respectively, with 6 bases between them. This CDR3 comprises 13 residues. Germline CDR1 LGHNA, CDR2 YSLEER. The CDR3 sequence: CASSQDRVYGYTF. CDR3 DNA: TGCGCCAGCAGCCAAGACAGGGTCTATGGCTACACCTTC.

This clone appeared a few times. The sample contains more than one DNA sequence encoding this CDR3. V gene TRBV5-4 combines with J gene TRBJ1-5; the D gene is possibly TRBD1 (5 bases). Trimming removed 0 bases at V and 4 bases at J, with 5 bases between. CDR3 length: 13 amino acids. Germline CDR1 SGHNT, CDR2 YYREEE (reference sequence). For the CDR3, the DNA is TGTGCCAGCAGCTTGGACAGGAATCAGCCCCAGCATTTT. Translated, it gives CASSLDRNQPQHF.

The chain employs TRBV6-5 and TRBJ2-7; TRBD2 agrees at 7 bases. CDR1 is MNHEY, CDR2 SVGAGI, per germline. The V gene end was trimmed by 7 bases and the J gene end by 6 bases; junction bases not matched to a gene: 12. The CDR3 sequence is 14 residues long. CDR3 nucleotides: TGTGCCAGCACCTCATCCTGGGGAGGGCGCGAGCAGTACTTC. It is translated as CASTSSWGGREQYF.

V is TRBV7-2 and J is TRBJ2-6; perhaps TRBD1 as D (5 bases). The CDR3 runs to 17 residues. Germline loops: CDR1 SGHTA, CDR2 FQGNSA. V shed 2 bases and J shed 0 bases, with 11 bases lying between them. CDR3 DNA: TGTGCCAGCAGCTTAATGGGGCCCCACTCTGGGGCCAACGTCCTGACTTTC. It encodes CASSLMGPHSGANVLTF.

This clone was found once. The gene calls are TRBV6-5 and TRBJ2-3; 7 bases line up with TRBD1. This CDR3 is 13 amino acids long. J lost 3 bases, V lost 5 bases, and 2 bases had no gene match. The germline gives CDR1 MNHEY, CDR2 SVGAGI. This CDR3 reads CASSRDRTDTQYF. In DNA form, the CDR3 reads TGTGCCAGCAGTCGGGACAGAACAGATACGCAGTATTTT.

The gene calls are TRBV11-3 and TRBJ2-1, with a possible D match to TRBD1 (6 bases). V was shortened by 5 bases and J by 1 base, with 15 bases between the two germline ends. Per germline, CDR1 SGHNT and CDR2 YENEEA. This CDR3 has 16 amino acids. The CDR3 sequence is CASSEKTGSSYNEQFF. As DNA, the CDR3 is TGTGCCAGCAGCGAAAAGACAGGTTCTTCCTACAATGAGCAGTTCTTC.

The chain recombines TRBV30 with TRBJ2-5; the match to TRBD2 covers 8 bases. V lost 8 bases, J lost 5 bases, and 13 bases stayed unmatched. CDR3 length: 14 amino acids. Per the germline V gene, CDR1 is GTSNPN and CDR2 is SVGIG (reference sequence). CDR3 sequence reads: CARRAAGGLETQYF. CDR3 DNA sequence: TGTGCCCGCCGAGCGGCGGGAGGTCTGGAGACCCAGTACTTC.